Given below is one T cell receptor (beta chain) in context. These data come from a study of OX40 agonist ivuxolimab in advanced cancers. In the study overall: Patients assigned to dose escalation were diagnosed with hepatocellular carcinoma, melanoma, renal cell or head and neck cancer.

The germline CDR1 and CDR2 sequences are SEHNR and FQNEAQ (reference sequence). This CDR3 contains 15 residues. V dropped 5 bases and J dropped 4 bases, with 15 bases sitting between them. Clones were sequenced by immunoSEQ multiplex PCR, and TCRdb holds only the in-frame ones, with some missing. The table shows about 98,000 clones, with more than 85% occurring only once. The gene calls are TRBV7-9 and TRBJ1-3; no clear D gene. This clonotype was sampled from an adult with an advanced solid tumor such as melanoma, head and neck, liver or kidney cancer. Material: CD4+ or CD8+ T cells sorted from blood, obtained in a trial of the OX40 agonist ivuxolimab. The CDR3 spells CASSTPVARGNTIYF. CDR3 nucleotide sequence: TGTGCCAGCAGCACCCCAGTGGCTAGGGGAAACACCATATATTTT. Supplemented by reference TRBV7-9 and TRBJ1-3, the full variable domain reads DTGVSQNPRHKITKRGQNVTFRCDPISEHNRLYWYRQTLGQGPEFLTYFQNEAQLEKSRLLSDRFSAERPKGSFSTLEIQRTEQGDSAMYLCASSTPVARGNTIYFGEGSWLTVV.